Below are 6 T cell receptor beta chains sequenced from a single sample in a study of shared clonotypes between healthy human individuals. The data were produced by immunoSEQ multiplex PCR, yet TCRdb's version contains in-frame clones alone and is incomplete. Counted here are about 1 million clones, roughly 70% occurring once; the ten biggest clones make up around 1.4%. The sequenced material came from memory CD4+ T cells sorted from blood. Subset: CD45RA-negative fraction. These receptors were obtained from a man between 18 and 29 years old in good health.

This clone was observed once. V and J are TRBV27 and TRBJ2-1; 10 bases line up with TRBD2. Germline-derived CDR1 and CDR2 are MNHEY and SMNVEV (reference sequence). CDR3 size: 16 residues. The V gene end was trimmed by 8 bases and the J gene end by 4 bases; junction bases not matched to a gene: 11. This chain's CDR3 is CASSRVTSGNYNEQFF. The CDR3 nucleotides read TGTGCCAGCTCACGCGTAACTAGCGGGAATTACAATGAGCAGTTCTTC.

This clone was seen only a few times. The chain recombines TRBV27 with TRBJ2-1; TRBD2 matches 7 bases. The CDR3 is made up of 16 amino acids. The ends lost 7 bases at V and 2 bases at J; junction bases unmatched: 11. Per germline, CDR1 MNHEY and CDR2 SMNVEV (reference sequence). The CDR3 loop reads CASKFGRDYTYNEQFF. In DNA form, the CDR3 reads TGTGCCAGCAAGTTTGGCAGGGACTATACCTACAATGAGCAGTTCTTC.

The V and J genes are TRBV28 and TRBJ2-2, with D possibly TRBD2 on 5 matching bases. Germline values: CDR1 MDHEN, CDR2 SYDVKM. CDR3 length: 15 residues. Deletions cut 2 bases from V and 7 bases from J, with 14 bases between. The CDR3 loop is CASSLLRGFVGELFF. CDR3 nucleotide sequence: TGTGCCAGCAGTTTACTCCGGGGATTCGTCGGGGAGCTGTTTTTT.

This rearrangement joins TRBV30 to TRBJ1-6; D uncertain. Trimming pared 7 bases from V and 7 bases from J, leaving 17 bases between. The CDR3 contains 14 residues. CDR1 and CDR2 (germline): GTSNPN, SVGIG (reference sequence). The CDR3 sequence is CALEARDGNSPLHF. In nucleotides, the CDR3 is TGTGCCTTGGAGGCGCGGGATGGGAATTCACCCCTCCACTTT.

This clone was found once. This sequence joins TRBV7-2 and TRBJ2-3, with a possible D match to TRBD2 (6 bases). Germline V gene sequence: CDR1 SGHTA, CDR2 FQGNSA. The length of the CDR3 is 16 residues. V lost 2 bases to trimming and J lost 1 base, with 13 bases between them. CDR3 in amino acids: CASSLSGGIRTDTQYF. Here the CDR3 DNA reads TGTGCCAGCAGCTTATCGGGCGGGATACGCACAGATACGCAGTATTTT.

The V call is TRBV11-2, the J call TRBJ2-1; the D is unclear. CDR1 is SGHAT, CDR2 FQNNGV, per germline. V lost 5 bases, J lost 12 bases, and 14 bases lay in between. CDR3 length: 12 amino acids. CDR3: CASSPGPPLQFF. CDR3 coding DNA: TGTGCCAGCAGCCCCGGACCGCCCCTGCAGTTCTTC.